This T cell receptor beta chain is drawn from a study of blood T cell repertoires in COVID-19. Study summary: PBMCs, B-cell-depleted T cells, or T cells were the source of the cDNA or gDNA that made up the material.

As originally analysed: Nucleated cell counts were estimated from reference gene primer amplification. Assay used: immunoSEQ multiplex PCR; TCRdb lists only in-frame clones, some missing. Clone size and the V and J calls come from that table; the DNA yielded D and trimming. Seen here are around 270,000 clones, 80% to 90% observed once, and the top ten hold about 0.8%. Sequencing was carried out using peripheral blood. The sequence was collected from a man aged 25-45 years with acute or convalescent COVID-19.

The CDR3 bases are TGTGCCAGCAGAGAGGACAGCGTCTATGGCTACACCTTC. Protein: CASREDSVYGYTF. The rearrangement uses TRBV7-9 and TRBJ1-2, with D perhaps TRBD1 (6 bases). The CDR3 length is 13 residues. Per the germline V gene, CDR1 is SEHNR and CDR2 is FQNEAQ (reference sequence). V was cut by 6 bases and J by 4 bases, with 12 bases left in between.